This TCR beta chain stems from a study of cytomegalovirus exposure and HLA in healthy donors (dated by TCRdb to the late 2010s). Looking at the study overall: An earlier analysis of roughly 500 of the donors reported about 290 Gb of sequence data and 117 million unique TCR beta sequences from about 179 million T cells. Alongside the repertoire data, information on donor age, sex, ethnicity and CMV serostatus was compiled. In an earlier analysis of 550 to 700 of the donors, high-throughput TCR beta sequencing was used to judge whether each TCR beta V gene segment behaved as functional or pseudogenic. Rather than using new phenotypic data, the later analysis identified candidate immune exposures from TCR beta sequences and from how often those sequences occurred across donors. A later analysis re-examined previously published TCR beta repertoires from more than 650 donors and added high-resolution HLA genotyping to investigate patterns of TCR occurrence. Every discovery cohort repertoire had been produced on one sequencing platform. Among roughly 370 genotyped donors of the cohort, an average of about 240,000 unique TCR beta nucleotide sequences were sequenced per donor, about a sixth of them non-productive. Typing coverage varied by locus: about 629-630 donors for A, B, C, DRB1 and DQB1; around 560 for DQA1; over 600 for DPA1; approximately 470 for DPB1. A handful of DR-DQ haplotypes were treated as single units for association and clustering because of strong linkage in the cohort. The genetic ancestry cluster associated with self-reported Caucasian donors included about 84% of the roughly 410 genotyped donors. The study was designed to test whether signatures of past pathogen exposure could be identified by cataloging public T cell receptors. The study used immunosequencing to profile the T cell repertoires of approximately 630 subjects and linked those repertoires to cytomegalovirus serostatus. HLA typing covered class I and class II loci at four-digit resolution. An early release covering just under 650 HLA-typed donors comprised about 320 gigabases of sequencing data and 85 million to 100 million unique TCR sequences. High-throughput TCR immunosequencing, statistical association of individual TCRs with disease status, and machine learning were combined to predict cytomegalovirus infection status. In a later genetic analysis, genome-wide SNP genotypes for about 65% of the 666 donors were used, and that subset was treated as a discovery cohort. A separate validation cohort of over a hundred different subjects was used in addition to the roughly 720-subject first cohort.

What the research found in general, with its limitations: In this cohort, only TCR beta chains were sequenced, and detectable features were limited by the absence of alpha or paired-chain data. A group of highly shared sequence variants was considered likely to be a technical artifact of the sequencing pipeline. The earlier analysis of 587 of the donors excluded over 15 rarely observed V segments, including chromosome 9 orphons, because counts were too low. Correlated functional status among segregating V segments might reflect linkage disequilibrium, but an unknown experimental factor could not be ruled out. A few of the identified cytomegalovirus-associated TCR beta chains were confirmed in vitro to be specific for cytomegalovirus antigens. In both the original and validation cohorts, the classifier was reported to diagnose cytomegalovirus status with high specificity and sensitivity. A later genetic analysis associated a missense DCLRE1C variant with V-gene and J-gene trimming of TCR beta chains, and an independent cohort replicated the association. Sequencing depth was assumed to be roughly uniform across donors in the presence/absence analyses, though that assumption may not hold. Because some donors lacked HLA typing at each locus, the association tests relied only on the typed subset. Specific HLA alleles were associated with 15,000 to 20,000 TCR beta sequences at a false discovery rate of 0.05 in a later analysis. The study gave a list of roughly 150 TCR beta chains associated with cytomegalovirus. According to the authors, the approach could potentially be generalized to other disease states and immunological phenotypes. Strong co-occurrence of HLA alleles, especially DR and DQ, made assigning TCR associations to individual alleles difficult. A further reported finding was that TCR beta sequences accurately predicted the HLA-A and HLA-B alleles for most subjects in the first cohort. A later analysis reported that several top co-occurrence clusters appeared linked to parvovirus B19, influenza, CMV and Epstein-Barr virus. In a later analysis, TCR association rates were found to vary across HLA loci, with the most associated TCRs seen for DRB1 alleles and the fewest for HLA-C alleles. Compared with equally common non-associated chains, HLA-associated TCR beta chains in a later analysis were more clonally expanded and had lower generation probabilities. CMV serostatus was the only immune exposure information available for the cohort. Most TCR sequences were observed very rarely across donors, whereas some public TCRs were present in many individuals. A later analysis found that most CMV-associated TCR beta chains appeared HLA-restricted, with HLA associations seemingly driven largely by CMV exposure. According to a later genetic analysis, donors in an Asian-associated ancestry cluster had fewer N-insertions in productive TCRs than the approximately 630-donor mean. Broadly in line with IMGT annotations, most TCR beta V segments showed up in productive rearrangements about 90% or about 30% of the time in an earlier analysis of roughly 590 of the donors.

In total, fewer than 750 healthy bone marrow donors made up the cohort. Cohort members were all nominally healthy when sampled, although unrecorded immune exposures were likely present. The donor tested CMV seronegative and was one of the 352 seronegative cohort members. Every donor gave a peripheral blood sample, and the peripheral blood mononuclear cells from that sample were used for TCR beta sequencing. The Qiagen DNeasy Blood Extraction Kit was used to extract genomic DNA from the blood cell samples. To note about this clone: Its recognized antigen is unknown. Base-call qualities are not available, and no considerably larger clone is one nucleotide away.

The library was obtained by the immunoSEQ multiplex PCR assay. For the multiplex PCR, a mixture combining 60 forward primers for TCR Vbeta segments and 13 reverse primers for TCR Jbeta segments was used. A multiplex PCR assay on genomic DNA amplified the CDR3 region of rearranged TCR beta genes. The amplified TCR beta libraries were sequenced on the Illumina HiSeq System as 87-base-pair reads. In the original analysis: Across the 640 or so repertoires, a later analysis counted approximately 83 million unique TCR beta chains, 9 million to 14 million of which were shared by at least two donors. To remove PCR and sequencing errors, raw reads were error-corrected and collapsed into unique sequences using a nearest-neighbor algorithm that merged closely related sequences. Alignment of CDR3 sequences to IMGT reference sequences was used to assign V, D and J gene segments. For a sequence to be retained, at least a six-nucleotide match to both a V gene segment and a J gene segment was required. A rearrangement was called productive if the CDR3 had no stop codons and remained in frame with V and J, and every other rearrangement was called non-productive. Following IMGT convention, CDR3 was defined as the stretch from the second conserved V-encoded cysteine up to the conserved J-encoded phenylalanine. Sequences without an unambiguous match to a single V gene segment were excluded from the earlier analysis of about 640 of the donors. An earlier analysis of about 600 of the donors called V segments functional above 56.7% productive rearrangements and segregating when the between-donor standard deviation exceeded 5%. A statistical classification framework was developed to diagnose cytomegalovirus status using the catalog of TCR beta chain sequences. In a later analysis, V and J genes were assigned by comparing TCR nucleotide sequences against IMGT/GENE-DB human TR gene sequences. The TCRdist pipeline was used in a later analysis to assign CDR3 sequences and most-parsimonious VDJ recombination scenarios. A later analysis defined each TCR beta chain by its CDR3 amino acid sequence plus V-gene family, and excluded reads lacking a unique V-gene family. A later analysis removed 500 to 650 highly shared, low-generation-probability nucleotide sequences to deal with suspected cross-contamination and a sequencing artifact. In a later analysis, a clonal expansion index was calculated for each public chain from normalized within-repertoire ranks of inferred template counts. Generation probabilities in a later analysis came from a VDJ recombination model fitted to out-of-frame rearrangements, and those results were checked against IGoR. In a later analysis, TCR-TCR, TCR-HLA and TCR-CMV co-occurrence was scored with hypergeometric tests, and a repertoire-size bias correction was applied to TCR pairs. To estimate false discovery rates, a later analysis permuted the HLA or CMV assignments 20 times. In a later analysis, co-occurring TCRs were grouped using DBSCAN, and TCRdist sequence similarity was added for clustering within HLA-allele-positive subsets. Repertoires with fewer than 30,000 or more than 120,000 public chains, plus five repertoires with anomalous nucleotide sharing, were excluded from co-occurrence clustering. Not all clones reach the TCRdb copy of this immuneACCESS table, which keeps in-frame sequences only. Checked studies attribute under half of the gap to unresolved V genes and leave the rest unexplained. The V and J calls and the clone size are those of that table, but D and trimming were determined from the DNA. For this sample there are roughly 180,000 clones; approximately 81% appear just once. Together, the top ten hold under 1.1% of the sample.

The receptor was derived from a young man in good health and CMV-seronegative. Material for sequencing was PBMCs.

The sequence in DNA is TGTGCCAGCAGCTCCGGACTAGCGGCCACAGATACGCAGTATTTT. This encodes CASSSGLAATDTQYF. The rearrangement joined TRBV7-2 to TRBJ2-3; a stretch of 10 junction bases matches TRBD2. The CDR3 numbers 15 residues from cysteine through phenylalanine. The read is trimmed to its CDR3 DNA, 45 bases read in frame from base 1. From the germline V gene, CDR1 is SGHTA and CDR2 is FQGNSA. Ends trimmed: V by 4 bases, J by 2 bases; bases unmatched to a gene: 3.